These 2 T cell receptor beta chains share one sample of origin, sequenced in a study of shared clonotypes between healthy human individuals. As defined, naive CD8 cells were CD45RO-negative and positively selected for CCR7, with terminally differentiated effector memory CD45RA+ cells excluded. Method: immunoSEQ multiplex PCR; TCRdb's copy keeps in-frame clones and lacks some. The table lists about 2.2 million clones, around 93% of them singletons. Sequenced input: naive CD8+ T cells from PBMCs. The receptors were sampled from a man aged 18 to 35 in good health. Some clones in this sample may be carry-over from other donors' samples.

This rearrangement joins TRBV18 to TRBJ2-1, with 10 positions matching TRBD2. The CDR3 is 16 residues long. The germline CDR1 and CDR2 sequences are KGHSH and LQKENI. V dropped 0 bases and J dropped 10; count of bases not matched to a gene: 9. CDR3: CASSPPVIAGGVEQFF. DNA for the CDR3: TGTGCCAGCTCACCACCGGTGATAGCGGGAGGAGTGGAGCAGTTCTTC. The entire variable domain, with the rest obtained from reference TRBV18 and TRBJ2-1, is as follows: NAGVMQNPRHLVRRRGQEARLRCSPMKGHSHVYWYRQLPEEGLKFMVYLQKENIIDESGMPKERFSAEFPKEGPSILRIQQVVRGDSAAYFCASSPPVIAGGVEQFFGPGTRLTVL.

The CDR3 region has the DNA TGTGCCACCAGCAGTACCCGGACTAGTGTGTACAATGAGCAGTTCTTC. Protein sequence: CATSSTRTSVYNEQFF. This rearrangement joins TRBV15 to TRBJ2-1; 7 nucleotides agree with TRBD2. Germline V gene data show CDR1 as LNHNV and CDR2 as YYDKDF (reference sequence). This CDR3 comprises 16 residues. V was clipped by 3 bases and J by 4 bases; unmatched bases: 9.